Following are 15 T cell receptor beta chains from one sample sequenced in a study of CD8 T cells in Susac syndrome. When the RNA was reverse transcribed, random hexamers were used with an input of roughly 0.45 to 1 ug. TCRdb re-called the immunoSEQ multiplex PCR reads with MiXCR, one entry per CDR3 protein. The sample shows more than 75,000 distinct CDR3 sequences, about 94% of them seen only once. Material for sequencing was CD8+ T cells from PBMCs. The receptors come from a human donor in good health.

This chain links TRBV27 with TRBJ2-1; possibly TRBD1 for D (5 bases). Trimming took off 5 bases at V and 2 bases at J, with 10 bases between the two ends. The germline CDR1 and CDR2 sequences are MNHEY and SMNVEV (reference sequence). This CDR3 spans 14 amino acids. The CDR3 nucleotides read TGTGCCAGCAGTGAAAGGGGCGCCTACAATGAGCAGTTCTTC. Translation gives CASSERGAYNEQFF.

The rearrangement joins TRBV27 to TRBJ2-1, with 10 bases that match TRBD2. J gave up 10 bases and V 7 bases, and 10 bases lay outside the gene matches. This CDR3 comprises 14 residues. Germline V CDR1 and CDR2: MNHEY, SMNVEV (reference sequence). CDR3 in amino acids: CASTPLAGEPEQFF. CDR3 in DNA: TGTGCCAGCACCCCCCTAGCGGGGGAACCAGAGCAGTTCTTC.

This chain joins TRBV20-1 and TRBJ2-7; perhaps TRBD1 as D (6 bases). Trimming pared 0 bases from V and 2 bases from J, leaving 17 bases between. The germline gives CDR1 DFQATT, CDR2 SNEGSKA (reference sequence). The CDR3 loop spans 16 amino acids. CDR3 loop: CSARDIMGNRAYEQYF. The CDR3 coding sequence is TGCAGTGCTAGAGATATAATGGGAAACAGGGCCTACGAGCAGTACTTC.

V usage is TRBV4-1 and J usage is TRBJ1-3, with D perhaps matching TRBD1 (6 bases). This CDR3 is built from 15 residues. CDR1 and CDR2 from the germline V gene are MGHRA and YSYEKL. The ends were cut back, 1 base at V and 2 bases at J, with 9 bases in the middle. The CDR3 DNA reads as TGCGCCAGCAGCCAAGGTCACAGGGCTGGAAACACCATATATTTT. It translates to CASSQGHRAGNTIYF.

The CDR3 bases are TGCGCCAGCAGCCAAGCCGGAGCGGGGAACTATGGCTACACCTTC. Translated: CASSQAGAGNYGYTF. The gene calls are TRBV4-3 and TRBJ1-2; D not resolved. The CDR3 spans 15 residues. V was shortened by 1 base and J by 2 bases, with 11 bases between the two germline ends. Germline-derived CDR1 and CDR2 are LGHNA and YSLEER.

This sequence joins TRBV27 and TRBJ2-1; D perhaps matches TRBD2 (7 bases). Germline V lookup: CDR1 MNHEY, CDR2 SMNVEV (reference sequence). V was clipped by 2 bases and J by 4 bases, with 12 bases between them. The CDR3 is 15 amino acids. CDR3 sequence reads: CASSLGGGVYNEQFF. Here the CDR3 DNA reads TGTGCCAGCAGTTTAGGAGGGGGGGTTTACAATGAGCAGTTCTTC.

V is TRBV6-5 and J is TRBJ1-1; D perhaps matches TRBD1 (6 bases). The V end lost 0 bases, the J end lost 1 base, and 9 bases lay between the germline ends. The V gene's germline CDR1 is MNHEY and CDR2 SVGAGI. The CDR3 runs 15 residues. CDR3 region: CASSYSLDRNTEAFF. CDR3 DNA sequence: TGTGCCAGCAGTTACTCGCTGGACAGGAACACTGAAGCTTTCTTT.

Here the CDR3 reads CASSPWTGYNEQFF. CDR3 nucleotides: TGTGCCAGCAGCCCTTGGACAGGGTACAATGAGCAGTTCTTC. This chain connects TRBV9 to TRBJ2-1; TRBD1 matches 8 bases. The CDR3 consists of 14 residues. Germline loops: CDR1 SGDLS, CDR2 YYNGEE. With 4 bases clipped from V and 4 bases from J, the junction kept 4 bases outside the gene matches.

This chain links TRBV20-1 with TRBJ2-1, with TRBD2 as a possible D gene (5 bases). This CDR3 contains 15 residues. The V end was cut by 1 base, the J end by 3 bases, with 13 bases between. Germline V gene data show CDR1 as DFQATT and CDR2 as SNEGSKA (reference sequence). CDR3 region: CSARVPGSVYNEQFF. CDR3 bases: TGCAGTGCTAGAGTACCGGGAAGCGTCTACAATGAGCAGTTCTTC.

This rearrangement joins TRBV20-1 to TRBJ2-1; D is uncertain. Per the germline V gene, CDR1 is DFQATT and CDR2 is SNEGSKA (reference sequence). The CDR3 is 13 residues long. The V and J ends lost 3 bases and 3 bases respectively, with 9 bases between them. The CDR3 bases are TGCAGTGCTAGTGTTCAGGTCTACAATGAGCAGTTCTTC. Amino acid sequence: CSASVQVYNEQFF.

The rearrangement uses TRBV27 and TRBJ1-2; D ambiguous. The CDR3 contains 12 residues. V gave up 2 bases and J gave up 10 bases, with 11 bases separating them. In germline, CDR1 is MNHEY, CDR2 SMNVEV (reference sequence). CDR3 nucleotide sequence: TGTGCCAGCAGTTTAGCGATGGGGTACTACACCTTC. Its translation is CASSLAMGYYTF.

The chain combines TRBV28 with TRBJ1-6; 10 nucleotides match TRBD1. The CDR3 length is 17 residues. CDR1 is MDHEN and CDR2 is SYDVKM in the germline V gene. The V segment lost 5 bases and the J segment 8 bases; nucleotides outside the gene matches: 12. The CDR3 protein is CASSPGSGTGDHSPLHF. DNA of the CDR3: TGTGCCAGCAGTCCAGGGTCTGGGACAGGGGATCATTCACCCCTCCACTTT. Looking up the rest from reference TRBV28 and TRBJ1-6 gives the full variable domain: DVKVTQSSRYLVKRTGEKVFLECVQDMDHENMFWYRQDPGLGLRLIYFSYDVKMKEKGDIPEGYSVSREKKERFSLILESASTNQTSMYLCASSPGSGTGDHSPLHFGNGTRLTVT.

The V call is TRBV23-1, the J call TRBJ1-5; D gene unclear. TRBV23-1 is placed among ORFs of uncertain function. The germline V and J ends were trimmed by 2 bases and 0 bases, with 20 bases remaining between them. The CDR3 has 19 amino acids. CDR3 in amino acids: CASSQPTTDLRNSNQPQHF. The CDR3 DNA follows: TGCGCCAGCAGTCAACCTACGACTGACCTACGTAATAGCAATCAGCCCCAGCATTTT.

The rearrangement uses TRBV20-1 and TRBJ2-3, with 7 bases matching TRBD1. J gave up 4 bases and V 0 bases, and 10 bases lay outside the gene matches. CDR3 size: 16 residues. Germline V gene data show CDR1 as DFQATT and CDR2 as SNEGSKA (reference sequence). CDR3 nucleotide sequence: TGCAGTGCTAGAGAGGGGACAGTTGAAGATCCAGATACGCAGTATTTT. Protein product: CSAREGTVEDPDTQYF.

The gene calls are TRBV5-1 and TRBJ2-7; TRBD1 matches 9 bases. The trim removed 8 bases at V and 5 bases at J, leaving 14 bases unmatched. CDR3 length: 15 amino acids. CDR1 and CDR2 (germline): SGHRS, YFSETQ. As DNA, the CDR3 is TGCGCCAGTTCGGCGACCGGGACAGGGACCCACGAGCAGTACTTC. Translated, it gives CASSATGTGTHEQYF.